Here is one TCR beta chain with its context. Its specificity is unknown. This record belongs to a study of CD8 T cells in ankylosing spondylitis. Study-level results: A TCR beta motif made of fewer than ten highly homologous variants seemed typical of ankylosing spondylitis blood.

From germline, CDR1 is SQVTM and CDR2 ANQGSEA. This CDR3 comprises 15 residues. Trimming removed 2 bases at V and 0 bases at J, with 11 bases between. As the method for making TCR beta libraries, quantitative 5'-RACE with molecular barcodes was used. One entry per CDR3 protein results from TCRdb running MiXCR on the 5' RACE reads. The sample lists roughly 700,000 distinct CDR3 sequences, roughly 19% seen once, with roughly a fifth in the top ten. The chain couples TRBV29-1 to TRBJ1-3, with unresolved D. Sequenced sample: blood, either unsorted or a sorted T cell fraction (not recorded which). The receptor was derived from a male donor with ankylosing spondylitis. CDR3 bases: TGCAGCGTTGAAACTGACCGTCACTCTGGAAACACCATATATTTT. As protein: CSVETDRHSGNTIYF.